Each of the 17 T cell receptor beta chains below was sequenced from the same sample in a study of T cells in narcolepsy (dated by TCRdb to the late 2010s). Receptors were amplified or captured by the immunoSEQ multiplex PCR assay. TCRdb mirrors the immuneACCESS table, restricted to in-frame sequences. Some clones are absent from its copies; in checked studies, under half trace to an unresolved V gene, and the reason for the others is unknown. For this sample the table gives 21,000 or so clones, of which approximately 90% were detected only once. The top ten constitute under 1.3% of the sample. What was sequenced was CD45RA- memory CD4+ T cells from PBMCs. This sample's cell subset or site label indicates: memory T cells sorted ex vivo from peripheral blood. The receptors here all came from a human donor with narcolepsy.

The V and J genes are TRBV6-5 and TRBJ2-5; 9 nucleotides agree with TRBD1. The CDR3 length is 14 residues. With 2 bases clipped from V and 4 bases from J, the junction kept 2 bases outside the gene matches. Germline V gene sequence: CDR1 MNHEY, CDR2 SVGAGI. CDR3 sequence: CASSYADRGETQYF. CDR3 DNA sequence: TGTGCCAGCAGTTACGCGGACAGGGGAGAGACCCAGTACTTC.

The chain has TRBV27 and TRBJ2-3; D perhaps matches TRBD1 (6 bases). This CDR3 contains 15 residues. CDR1 and CDR2 (germline): MNHEY, SMNVEV (reference sequence). V was trimmed by 5 bases and J by 2 bases, leaving 14 bases between them. The CDR3 region has the DNA TGTGCCAGCAGTCAGGGGCAGACGTACACAGATACGCAGTATTTT. It yields the protein CASSQGQTYTDTQYF.

The chain recombines TRBV4-1 with TRBJ1-5; D uncertain. From germline, CDR1 is MGHRA and CDR2 YSYEKL. The CDR3 has 15 residues. The V end was cut by 1 base, the J end by 0 bases, with 7 bases between. The chain's CDR3 is CASSQGQYSNQPQHF. CDR3 sequence (DNA): TGCGCCAGCAGCCAAGGGCAGTATAGCAATCAGCCCCAGCATTTT.

Comments on this clone: The same CDR3 also results from other DNA sequences found in this sample. The chain recombines TRBV5-1 with TRBJ2-3, with TRBD1 identical over 7 bases. The ends lost 4 bases at V and 1 base at J; junction bases unmatched: 3. In germline, CDR1 is SGHRS, CDR2 YFSETQ. The CDR3 is 14 amino acids. The CDR3 coding sequence is TGCGCCAGCAGCCCAGGACAGGGCACAGATACGCAGTATTTT. It is translated as CASSPGQGTDTQYF.

This rearrangement joins TRBV5-1 to TRBJ2-5, with D unclear. The germline V and J ends were trimmed by 0 bases and 2 bases, with 8 bases remaining between them. The CDR3 sequence is 14 residues long. Germline CDR1 and CDR2: SGHRS and YFSETQ. The CDR3 DNA reads as TGCGCCAGCAGCTTGGGGTCGGTGCAAGAGACCCAGTACTTC. Its translation is CASSLGSVQETQYF.

The chain has TRBV28 and TRBJ1-5; no clear D gene. Trimming removed 4 bases from V and 3 bases from J, with 4 bases in between. Germline CDR1 MDHEN, CDR2 SYDVKM. CDR3 length: 12 residues. CDR3: CASSSLNQPQHF. The CDR3 region has the DNA TGTGCCAGCAGTTCCCTCAATCAGCCCCAGCATTTT.

This clone was seen a few times. V usage is TRBV27 and J usage is TRBJ2-7, with D possibly TRBD1 on 6 matching bases. The CDR3 extends over 16 amino acids. The V gene's germline CDR1 is MNHEY and CDR2 SMNVEV (reference sequence). With 4 bases removed from V and 0 bases from J, the gap between germline ends came to 16 bases. The CDR3 nucleotides are TGTGCCAGCAGTTGTCCCGACAGGAATAACTCCTACGAGCAGTACTTC. It yields the protein CASSCPDRNNSYEQYF.

The chain carries TRBV4-2 and TRBJ1-3; maybe TRBD1 (6 bases). CDR3 length equals 16 residues. Germline V lookup: CDR1 LGHNA, CDR2 YNFKEQ. Between the trimmed V and J ends, which lost 2 bases and 1 base, there was a span of 12 bases. Here the CDR3 reads CASSQLLQGSGNTIYF. CDR3 DNA sequence: TGTGCCAGCAGCCAACTCCTACAGGGTTCTGGAAACACCATATATTTT.

The rearrangement links TRBV5-6 to TRBJ1-1, with a tentative D call TRBD1 (5 bases). This CDR3 contains 17 residues. V was cut by 4 bases and J by 3 bases, with 22 bases left in between. Germline CDR1 reads SGHDT; CDR2 reads YYEEEE. DNA of the CDR3: TGTGCCAGCAGCCAACTTGGGGGGTTGTGGTCTGACACTGAAGCTTTCTTT. As protein: CASSQLGGLWSDTEAFF.

This chain connects TRBV7-3 to TRBJ2-2, with D perhaps assigned TRBD1 or TRBD2 (5 bases each). Germline V CDR1 and CDR2: SGHTA, FQGTGA. The CDR3 is 14 residues long. V dropped 5 bases and J dropped 4 bases, with 11 bases sitting between them. The CDR3 nucleotides read TGTGCCAGCAGCCCAGGGACGGCCACCGGGGAGCTGTTTTTT. As protein: CASSPGTATGELFF.

The CDR3 spells CASSRGKSGALNTEAFF. CDR3 DNA: TGCGCCAGCAGTCGGGGGAAGAGCGGTGCGCTGAACACTGAAGCTTTCTTT. The rearrangement uses TRBV23-1 and TRBJ1-1, with D possibly being TRBD1 (5 bases). TRBV23-1 is an ORF, and what it does is uncertain. The CDR3 spans 17 residues. Deletions cut 4 bases from V and 0 bases from J, with 18 bases between.

V is TRBV9 and J is TRBJ1-5, with TRBD1 matching over 10 bases. The V and J ends lost 3 bases and 5 bases, in that order; junction bases with no gene match: 5. The CDR3 loop spans 15 amino acids. Germline-derived CDR1 and CDR2 are SGDLS and YYNGEE. The CDR3 DNA reads as TGTGCCAGCAGCGCCGGGACAGGGGACTATCAGCCCCAGCATTTT. It is translated as CASSAGTGDYQPQHF.

The V gene is TRBV2, the J gene TRBJ2-5, with a possible D match to TRBD1 (6 bases). CDR1 and CDR2 (germline): SNHLY, FYNNEI. Trimming left V 6 bases short and J 7 bases short, with 18 bases between. The CDR3 totals 14 residues. CDR3 bases: TGTGCCAGCAGGGGGACGACAGGAAGGGGGACCCAGTACTTC. This codes for CASRGTTGRGTQYF. Full variable domain (outside the CDR3, taken from reference TRBV2 and TRBJ2-5): EPEVTQTPSHQVTQMGQEVILRCVPISNHLYFYWYRQILGQKVEFLVSFYNNEISEKSEIFDDQFSVERPDGSNFTLKIRSTKLEDSAMYFCASRGTTGRGTQYFGPGTRLLVL.

The V gene is TRBV9, the J gene TRBJ1-2, with 11 nucleotides matching TRBD1. The trim removed 0 bases at V and 1 base at J, leaving 11 bases unmatched. This CDR3 has 19 amino acids. Germline lookup yields CDR1 SGDLS and CDR2 YYNGEE. The CDR3 reads CASSVGTGGSIGDNYGYTF. In DNA form, the CDR3 reads TGTGCCAGCAGCGTAGGGACAGGGGGCTCCATAGGAGATAACTATGGCTACACCTTC.

The V call is TRBV5-4, the J call TRBJ1-2; TRBD1 agrees at 7 bases. The CDR3 covers 14 residues. Germline V gene data show CDR1 as SGHNT and CDR2 as YYREEE (reference sequence). The junction had 8 bases not matched to a gene; V was cut back by 1 base and J by 8 bases. The CDR3 region is CASSLNRGSNGYTF. CDR3 in DNA: TGTGCCAGCAGCTTGAACAGGGGATCGAACGGCTACACCTTC.

The chain has TRBV11-1 and TRBJ2-7; the match to TRBD1 covers 7 bases. The germline V gene has CDR1 SGHAT and CDR2 FQDESV (reference sequence). J gave up 2 bases and V 6 bases, and 13 bases lay outside the gene matches. There are 16 residues in the CDR3. The CDR3 loop reads CASRQGSQLITYEQYF. In DNA form, the CDR3 reads TGTGCCAGCAGACAGGGGTCTCAACTCATTACCTACGAGCAGTACTTC.

The CDR3 sequence is CAISGSGTRLDTQYF. CDR3 DNA sequence: TGTGCCATCAGTGGTAGCGGGACCCGCTTAGATACGCAGTATTTT. V gene TRBV10-3 combines with J gene TRBJ2-3; TRBD2 matches 8 bases. With 4 bases clipped from V and 5 bases from J, the junction kept 8 bases outside the gene matches. Germline V gene data show CDR1 as ENHRY and CDR2 as SYGVKD. The CDR3 contains 15 residues.